The 21 T cell receptor beta chains in this list originate from one sample, sequenced in a study of spatial heterogeneity in lung cancer. TCRdb processed the 5' RACE reads anew with MiXCR; each CDR3 protein has one entry. The repertoire holds roughly 25,000 distinct CDR3 sequences, with roughly 7% as singletons. Time point denoted: sample taken at primary tumor resection. The sample here was PBMCs, taken at surgery. The receptor set was obtained from a male donor with early-stage non-small cell lung cancer.

This clonotype was seen at least ten times. The V call is TRBV6-2 or TRBV6-3, the J call TRBJ1-1; D ambiguous. CDR3 length equals 16 residues. Trimming took off 2 bases at V and 1 base at J, with 14 bases between the two ends. CDR1 is MNHEY, CDR2 SVGEGT, per germline. The CDR3 coding sequence is TGTGCCAGCAGTTACGAGGAGGGCTTACCGAACACTGAAGCTTTCTTT. Amino acid sequence: CASSYEEGLPNTEAFF.

At least ten counts were recorded for this clonotype. The chain links TRBV5-1 to TRBJ2-1; 10 bases are shared with TRBD2. This CDR3 contains 16 residues. CDR1 is SGHRS and CDR2 is YFSETQ in the germline V gene. J was trimmed by 7 bases and V by 4 bases; bases with no gene match: 11. CDR3 coding DNA: TGCGCCAGCAGCCTTCCAGCGGGAGGGCCAGGGAATGAGCAGTTCTTC. Protein sequence: CASSLPAGGPGNEQFF.

This clonotype was seen at least ten times. This CDR3 is CSVAPSGVTDTQYF. In DNA form, the CDR3 reads TGCAGCGTCGCCCCCAGCGGGGTCACAGATACGCAGTATTTT. This sequence joins TRBV29-1 and TRBJ2-3; TRBD2 matches at 7 bases. V trimming: 6 bases; J trimming: 2 bases; junction bases outside the gene matches: 8. Looked up from germline, CDR1 is SQVTM and CDR2 is ANQGSEA. CDR3 length equals 14 residues.

This clonotype was counted many times. The chain recombines TRBV10-1 with TRBJ2-3; D is possibly TRBD1 (5 bases). V was trimmed by 3 bases and J by 11 bases, leaving 18 bases between them. CDR3 length: 14 amino acids. The germline V gene has CDR1 WNHNN and CDR2 SYGVQD (reference sequence). The CDR3 loop reads CASSDVTVNGVQYF. CDR3 nucleotides: TGCGCCAGCAGTGATGTGACAGTGAATGGGGTGCAGTATTTT.

In its sample, this clonotype ranks as medium-sized. This chain links TRBV11-2 with TRBJ2-7; 7 positions agree with TRBD2. Unmatched junction bases numbered 9, after V lost 2 bases and J lost 5 bases. CDR3 length: 15 amino acids. Germline assignment: CDR1 SGHAT and CDR2 FQNNGV. For the CDR3, the DNA is TGTGCCAGCAGCTTAATGCAAGGCGGGAGCCACGAGCAGTACTTC. Protein: CASSLMQGGSHEQYF.

Only a few counts were recorded for this clonotype. This chain uses TRBV13 with TRBJ1-5; D not resolved. V lost 0 bases and J 4 bases, leaving 7 bases between the germline ends. In germline, CDR1 is PRHDT, CDR2 FYEKMQ (reference sequence). The CDR3 consists of 14 residues. DNA of the CDR3: TGTGCCAGCAGCTTAGGGCTGACAAATCAGCCCCAGCATTTT. This encodes CASSLGLTNQPQHF.

This clonotype has just a few counts. V is TRBV20-1 and J is TRBJ2-1, with TRBD1 matching over 9 bases. The CDR3 has 16 amino acids. J lost 6 bases, V lost 4 bases, and 13 bases had no gene match. CDR1 and CDR2 (germline): DFQATT, SNEGSKA (reference sequence). Here the CDR3 reads CSATSRDRAISNEQFF. Written as DNA, the CDR3 is TGCAGTGCTACGTCCCGGGACAGGGCTATTAGCAATGAGCAGTTCTTC.

This clonotype was counted only a few times. The V gene is TRBV2, the J gene TRBJ1-4; D ambiguous. Germline assignment: CDR1 SNHLY and CDR2 FYNNEI. V gave up 3 bases and J gave up 5 bases, with 13 bases separating them. This CDR3 spans 15 amino acids. The CDR3: CASSESSKENEKLFF. As DNA, the CDR3 is TGTGCCAGCAGTGAGTCCTCCAAGGAGAATGAAAAACTGTTTTTT.

At least ten counts were recorded for this clonotype. The chain is built from TRBV24-1 and TRBJ2-2; D might be TRBD2 (5 bases). Germline CDR1 reads KGHDR; CDR2 reads SFDVKD. This CDR3 has 15 residues. V shed 9 bases and J shed 5 bases, with 18 bases lying between them. The CDR3 region has the DNA TGTGCCACCGCTCCCCTGGCCTCGGGAACCGGGGAGCTGTTTTTT. Amino acids: CATAPLASGTGELFF.

This clonotype was seen ten or more times. The CDR3 DNA follows: TGTGCCAGCAGCCCCACAGCTGATAATTCACCCCTCCACTTT. This translates into CASSPTADNSPLHF. The chain employs TRBV27 and TRBJ1-6; D is unresolved. The germline V and J ends were trimmed by 6 bases and 5 bases, with 11 bases remaining between them. CDR3 length: 14 residues. CDR1 and CDR2 from the germline V gene are MNHEY and SMNVEV (reference sequence).

At least ten counts were recorded for this clonotype. The V and J genes are TRBV7-3 and TRBJ1-5; the D is unclear. Germline V gene sequence: CDR1 SGHTA, CDR2 FQGTGA. The germline V and J ends were trimmed by 5 bases and 1 base, with 6 bases remaining between them. The CDR3 spans 13 residues. The CDR3 loop is CASSPNSNQPQHF. CDR3 bases: TGTGCCAGCAGCCCGAACAGCAATCAGCCCCAGCATTTT.

The chain links TRBV27 to TRBJ2-7; no firm D call. V shed 2 bases and J shed 1 base, with 9 bases lying between them. Per germline, CDR1 MNHEY and CDR2 SMNVEV (reference sequence). CDR3 length: 14 amino acids. This CDR3 reads CASSLASGSYEQYF. The CDR3 nucleotides read TGTGCCAGCAGTTTAGCTTCCGGATCCTACGAGCAGTACTTC.

This clonotype is classed as medium-sized. The chain recombines TRBV4-2 with TRBJ1-5; D is possibly TRBD1 (6 bases). Trimming removed 1 base from V and 7 bases from J, with 14 bases in between. This CDR3 has 15 residues. Germline V gene sequence: CDR1 LGHNA, CDR2 YNFKEQ. The CDR3 reads CASSQGRGAHQPQHF. Here the CDR3 DNA reads TGTGCCAGCAGCCAAGGGCGGGGGGCTCACCAGCCCCAGCATTTT.

In this sample, this clonotype turned up many times. The genes are TRBV18 and TRBJ2-3; 8 positions match TRBD1. The CDR3 length is 17 residues. The germline CDR1 and CDR2 sequences are KGHSH and LQKENI. With V trimmed by 6 bases and J by 0 bases, 11 bases remained unmatched. The CDR3 protein is CASSVAGTGGSTDTQYF. CDR3 sequence (DNA): TGTGCCAGCTCCGTAGCCGGGACAGGTGGTAGCACAGATACGCAGTATTTT. The full variable domain, rest sourced from reference TRBV18 and TRBJ2-3, is NAGVMQNPRHLVRRRGQEARLRCSPMKGHSHVYWYRQLPEEGLKFMVYLQKENIIDESGMPKERFSAEFPKEGPSILRIQQVVRGDSAAYFCASSVAGTGGSTDTQYFGPGTRLTVL.

This clonotype was recorded many times. The J gene is TRBJ1-1, the V gene TRBV4-2; a weak D match, TRBD1 (5 bases). The CDR3 covers 15 residues. Germline CDR1 is LGHNA and CDR2 is YNFKEQ. Trimming took off 4 bases at V and 4 bases at J, with 16 bases between the two ends. CDR3 loop: CASSLDGGAGTEAFF. The CDR3 bases are TGTGCCAGCAGCCTAGATGGGGGAGCCGGCACTGAAGCTTTCTTT.

This clonotype was seen a handful of times. The rearrangement joins TRBV11-2 to TRBJ2-1; TRBD2 is a possible D gene (6 bases). Germline V gene sequence: CDR1 SGHAT, CDR2 FQNNGV. Deletions cut 5 bases from V and 7 bases from J, with 21 bases between. This CDR3 contains 16 residues. The CDR3 loop is CASSLLALAGGNEQFF. The CDR3 DNA reads as TGTGCCAGCAGCCTCCTCGCGCTTGCCGGGGGTAATGAGCAGTTCTTC.

This clonotype was seen repeatedly, ten times or more. The V gene is TRBV2, the J gene TRBJ2-4; TRBD1 matches 8 bases. Germline-derived CDR1 and CDR2 are SNHLY and FYNNEI. Trimming took 11 bases from V and 5 from J; bases not matched to a gene: 14. The CDR3 is 15 amino acids. The CDR3 loop reads CAGNEQGVTENIQYF. CDR3 DNA: TGTGCCGGAAATGAACAGGGGGTAACGGAAAACATTCAGTACTTC.

This clonotype was counted many times. The chain recombines TRBV9 with TRBJ1-2; D may be TRBD1 (6 bases). V gave up 3 bases and J gave up 3 bases, with 15 bases separating them. CDR1 SGDLS and CDR2 YYNGEE come from the germline V gene. The length of the CDR3 is 15 residues. The CDR3 sequence is CASSDEDSLYYGYTF. In DNA, the CDR3 is TGTGCCAGCAGCGATGAGGACAGCTTATACTATGGCTACACCTTC.

This clonotype was seen many times. This chain uses TRBV25-1 with TRBJ2-5; 9 bases match TRBD2. The CDR3 extends over 15 amino acids. CDR1 MGHDK and CDR2 SYGVNS come from the germline V gene. The ends lost 2 bases at V and 7 bases at J; junction bases unmatched: 8. The CDR3 coding sequence is TGTGCCAGCAGTGAACTAGCGGGACTTCAGAGGACCCAGTACTTC. This sequence encodes CASSELAGLQRTQYF.

This clonotype was detected many times. This chain connects TRBV5-6 to TRBJ2-1; a weak D match, TRBD1 (5 bases). In germline, CDR1 is SGHDT, CDR2 YYEEEE. The CDR3 runs 15 residues. V dropped 0 bases and J dropped 5 bases, with 12 bases sitting between them. The DNA of the CDR3 is TGTGCCAGCAGCTTGGGGCCAGGGATCGACAATGAGCAGTTCTTC. It codes for CASSLGPGIDNEQFF.

The sample holds many counts of this clonotype. The V and J genes are TRBV20-1 and TRBJ1-1; possible D gene TRBD1, 6 bases. The CDR3 covers 14 residues. V lost 4 bases, J lost 1 base, and 13 bases lay in between. Germline assignment: CDR1 DFQATT and CDR2 SNEGSKA (reference sequence). CDR3: CSAKELGGNTEAFF. CDR3 DNA sequence: TGCAGTGCTAAGGAACTAGGGGGGAACACTGAAGCTTTCTTT.